This TCR beta chain was captured by sequencing in a study of T cell responses to AZD1222 COVID-19 vaccine. Points from the study as a whole: Receipt of two AZD1222 doses was followed by a rise in Spike-specific TCR breadth and depth. Vaccine-related CD4 TCRs covered spike, predominating at 160-218 and 743-854. Baseline serology detected seropositivity in only a handful of AZD1222 recipients. Donors skewed white British and female; clonal diversity was possibly underestimated.

CDR1 is MNHEY and CDR2 is SVGAGI in the germline V gene. The CDR3 covers 13 residues. V was clipped by 9 bases and J by 4 bases, with 15 bases between them. The data were produced by immunoSEQ multiplex PCR, yet TCRdb's version contains in-frame clones alone and is incomplete. The data hold some 150,000 clones, with 70% to 90% observed a single time. For this clone: Its antigen is not known.

Here the sequenced sample was peripheral blood, taken 28 days after the second dose of the MenACWY control vaccine. The receptor comes from an adult who received the MenACWY meningococcal vaccine as a control. The V and J genes are TRBV6-5 and TRBJ1-2; D is possibly TRBD1 (5 bases). The CDR3 nucleotides read TGTGCCAGGTTTGGACAAAACTTCTATGGCTACACCTTC. Translation gives CARFGQNFYGYTF.